This TCR beta chain was captured by sequencing in a study of blood T cell repertoires in COVID-19. Background on the study: PBMCs, B-cell-depleted T cells, or T cells provided the cDNA or gDNA that made up the material.

There are 16 residues in the CDR3. V lost 0 bases and J lost 5; bases outside the gene matches: 7. Germline V gene data show CDR1 as SGHVS and CDR2 as FQNEAQ. The data were produced by immunoSEQ multiplex PCR, yet TCRdb's version contains in-frame clones alone and is incomplete. The sample carries tens of thousands of clones, 65% to 85% recorded once. The genes are TRBV7-8 and TRBJ1-5; TRBD1 matches 7 bases. This TCR came from a woman aged 55 to 70 with acute or convalescent COVID-19. Sequencing was done on a sample of peripheral blood. The CDR3 region has the DNA TGTGCCAGCAGCTTAGCCAGGGGGTTGGAGTATCAGCCCCAGCATTTT. It is translated as CASSLARGLEYQPQHF.